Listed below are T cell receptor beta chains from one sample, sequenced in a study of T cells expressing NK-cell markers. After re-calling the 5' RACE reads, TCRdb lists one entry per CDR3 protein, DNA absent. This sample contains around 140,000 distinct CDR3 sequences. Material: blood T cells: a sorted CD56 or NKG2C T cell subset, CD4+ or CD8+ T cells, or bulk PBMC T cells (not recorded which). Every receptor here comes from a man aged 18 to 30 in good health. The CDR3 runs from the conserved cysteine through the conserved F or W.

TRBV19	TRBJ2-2	CASSNPLAGGRTGELFF
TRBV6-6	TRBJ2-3	CASTLGDTQYF
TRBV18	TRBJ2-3	CASSSQGNTDTQYF
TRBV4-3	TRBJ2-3	CASSPNPSSVSTDTQYF
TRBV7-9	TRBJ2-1	CASSLAVRGDEQFF
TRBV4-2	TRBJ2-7	CASSQDARGTYEQYF
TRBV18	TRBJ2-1	CASSPDRSPYNEQFF
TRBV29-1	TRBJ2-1	CSFQTGEVEQFF
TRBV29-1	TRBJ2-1	CSVGSGGGEQFF
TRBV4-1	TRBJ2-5	CASSGRLAGVETQYF
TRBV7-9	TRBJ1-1	CASSPDGMNTEAFF
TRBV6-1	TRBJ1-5	CASMGSNSNQPQHF
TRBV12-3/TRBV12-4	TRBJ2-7	CASRSTPQGGEQYF
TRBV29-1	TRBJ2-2	CSVPTSSGTGELFF
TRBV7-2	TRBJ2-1	CASSAGSGWEFF
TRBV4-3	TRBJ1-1	CASSRRDRGYRTEAFF
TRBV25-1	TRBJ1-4	CASSDMGTGDEKLFF
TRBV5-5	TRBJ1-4	CASSVRGRVRDEKLFF
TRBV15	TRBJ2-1	CATSSLSISRGNEQFF
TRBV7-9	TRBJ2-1	CASSLVRLAGANEQFF
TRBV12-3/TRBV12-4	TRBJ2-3	CASSSVRTDTQYF
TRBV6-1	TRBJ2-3	CASSKPRASGRGDTQYF
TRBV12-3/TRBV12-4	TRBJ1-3	CASSFLLTGERGNTIYF
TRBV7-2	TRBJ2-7	CASSSDGTFYEQYF
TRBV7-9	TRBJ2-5	CASSRTGLQETQYF
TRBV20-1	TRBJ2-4	CSARVRQTELAKNIQYF
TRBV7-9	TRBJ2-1	CASSARDREGDEQFF
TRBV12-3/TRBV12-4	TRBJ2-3	CASSPQGIPDTQYF
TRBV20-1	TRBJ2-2	CSAGTETTGELFF
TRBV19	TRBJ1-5	CASSMSGYRSQPQHF
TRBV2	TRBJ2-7	CASSEGAVHEQYF
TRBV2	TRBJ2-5	CASPGPGETQYF
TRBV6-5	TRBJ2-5	CASSRDQETQYF
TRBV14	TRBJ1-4	CASSQEGSNEKLFF
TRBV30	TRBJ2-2	CAWSDGLNTGELFF